The 21 T cell receptor beta chains listed next were all sequenced from one sample in a study of PD-L1 blockade in urothelial cancer. Generated by immunoSEQ multiplex PCR, the TCRdb table keeps only in-frame clones and is missing some. The table includes roughly 17,000 clones, 75% to 90% detected once. This material consisted of PBMCs, taken around atezolizumab (anti-PD-L1) treatment. The receptors stem from a man between 50 and 59 years old with urothelial cancer.

The CDR3 loop reads CASRLGQFYHYGYTF. CDR3 DNA: TGTGCCAGTAGACTTGGACAGTTCTATCACTATGGCTACACCTTC. The chain couples TRBV2 to TRBJ1-2, with D possibly matching TRBD1 (6 bases). The germline V and J ends were trimmed by 9 bases and 3 bases, with 20 bases remaining between them. CDR1 and CDR2 (germline): SNHLY, FYNNEI. This CDR3 contains 15 residues.

The V call is TRBV27, the J call TRBJ2-7; weak D call: TRBD2 (5 bases). CDR1 and CDR2 from the germline V gene are MNHEY and SMNVEV (reference sequence). This CDR3 comprises 16 residues. V gave up 2 bases and J gave up 2 bases, with 16 bases separating them. Here the CDR3 DNA reads TGTGCCAGCAGTTTAAAGGCAGGAGGCCCCCCCTACGAGCAGTACTTC. Protein: CASSLKAGGPPYEQYF.

The chain links TRBV10-2 to TRBJ2-1; a possible D gene is TRBD2 (5 bases). The CDR3 extends over 18 amino acids. Trimming took off 0 bases at V and 6 bases at J, with 21 bases between the two ends. Looked up from germline, CDR1 is WSHSY and CDR2 is SAAADI. The CDR3 here is CASSESGVGSVGINEQFF. The CDR3 region has the DNA TGCGCCAGCAGTGAGTCGGGCGTGGGTAGCGTGGGAATCAATGAGCAGTTCTTC.

V and J are TRBV2 and TRBJ2-5; 7 bases align to TRBD2. This CDR3 spans 14 amino acids. Losses at the gene ends were 3 bases for V and 2 bases for J; bases not matched to a gene: 3. Germline CDR1 is SNHLY and CDR2 is FYNNEI. The CDR3 region is CASSEGAGQETQYF. The CDR3 nucleotides are TGTGCCAGCAGTGAGGGAGCGGGGCAAGAGACCCAGTACTTC.

This clone occurred a few times. This chain uses TRBV27 with TRBJ1-1; weak D call: TRBD1 (5 bases). With 6 bases removed from V and 11 bases from J, the gap between germline ends came to 25 bases. The CDR3 has 15 amino acids. Germline V gene sequence: CDR1 MNHEY, CDR2 SMNVEV (reference sequence). CDR3 region: CASSARGGNSRSAFF. DNA of the CDR3: TGTGCCAGCAGCGCAAGGGGAGGGAATTCTCGCTCGGCTTTCTTT.

The chain has TRBV7-9 and TRBJ1-2; 7 bases map to TRBD1. V lost 5 bases and J lost 13; bases outside the gene matches: 13. Germline CDR1 SEHNR, CDR2 FQNEAQ (reference sequence). The length of the CDR3 is 13 residues. The CDR3 spells CASSIGTAAGITF. The CDR3 DNA is TGTGCCAGCAGCATTGGGACAGCCGCGGGAATCACCTTC.

The V gene is TRBV19, the J gene TRBJ1-4; D gene unclear. The ends were cut back, 6 bases at V and 12 bases at J, with 14 bases in the middle. CDR3 length equals 12 residues. CDR1 and CDR2 from the germline V gene are LNHDA and SQIVND (reference sequence). The CDR3 bases are TGTGCCAGTAGGGCGGGTACAGTACAACTGTTTTTT. Translating it yields CASRAGTVQLFF.

This clone was recorded once. The rearrangement joins TRBV19 to TRBJ1-4; D might be TRBD1 (6 bases). The V and J ends lost 7 bases and 5 bases respectively, with 8 bases between them. This CDR3 region has 12 residues. Germline assignment: CDR1 LNHDA and CDR2 SQIVND (reference sequence). For the CDR3, the DNA is TGTGCCAGTAAGAGGGGGAATGAAAAACTGTTTTTT. This codes for CASKRGNEKLFF.

V is TRBV6-4 and J is TRBJ2-1; 11 bases align to TRBD2. The germline CDR1 and CDR2 sequences are MRHNA and SNTAGT. This CDR3 contains 15 residues. V was clipped by 3 bases and J by 9 bases; unmatched bases: 7. The CDR3 DNA reads as TGTGCCAGCAGTGAACTAGCGGGGGTAGGTGGTGAGCAGTTCTTC. Translated, it gives CASSELAGVGGEQFF.

The chain joins TRBV10-1 to TRBJ2-1; D remains ambiguous. The V and J ends lost 2 bases and 4 bases respectively, with 12 bases between them. The CDR3 spans 15 residues. The germline V gene encodes CDR1 WNHNN and CDR2 SYGVQD (reference sequence). The CDR3 sequence: CASSEDGSSYNEQFF. CDR3 DNA: TGCGCCAGCAGTGAGGACGGGTCCTCATACAATGAGCAGTTCTTC.

This clone has only a few counts. The chain has TRBV5-4 and TRBJ2-7; 10 bases agree with TRBD1. The germline V gene has CDR1 SGHNT and CDR2 YYREEE (reference sequence). CDR3 length equals 13 residues. Losses at the gene ends were 3 bases for V and 6 bases for J; bases not matched to a gene: 3. This CDR3 is CASSWDRGLEQYF. CDR3 DNA sequence: TGTGCCAGCAGCTGGGACAGGGGACTCGAGCAGTACTTC.

The V call is TRBV10-3, the J call TRBJ1-1; the match to TRBD1 covers 7 bases. Germline V gene data show CDR1 as ENHRY and CDR2 as SYGVKD. V lost 6 bases and J lost 1; bases outside the gene matches: 8. The CDR3 is made up of 15 amino acids. The CDR3 DNA follows: TGTGCCATCAGCCGAGGACAGGCCGCGAACACTGAAGCTTTCTTT. It codes for CAISRGQAANTEAFF.

The CDR3 region has the DNA TGTGCCTGGAGTTGGACTAGCGGGAGACTTGGTGAGCAGTTCTTC. This gives the protein CAWSWTSGRLGEQFF. This chain joins TRBV30 and TRBJ2-1; 13 bases map to TRBD2. Per germline, CDR1 GTSNPN and CDR2 SVGIG (reference sequence). The CDR3 runs 15 residues. V lost 2 bases, J lost 9 bases, and 7 bases stayed unmatched.

This clone was seen only once. The J gene is TRBJ2-1, the V gene TRBV5-6, with TRBD1 matching 7 bases. The CDR3 is 15 residues long. The V segment lost 2 bases and the J segment 6 bases; nucleotides outside the gene matches: 8. Germline CDR1 reads SGHDT; CDR2 reads YYEEEE. CDR3 DNA: TGTGCCAGCAGCTTAGACAGGGCCGCAGGCAATGAGCAGTTCTTC. Its protein is CASSLDRAAGNEQFF.

The chain is built from TRBV5-7 and TRBJ2-1, with TRBD2 matching over 8 bases. TRBV5-7 is recorded as an ORF, its role being uncertain. The junction had 14 bases not matched to a gene; V was cut back by 2 bases and J by 10 bases. The CDR3 runs 16 residues. In nucleotides, the CDR3 is TGTGCCAGCAGCTTTGAGAGAGCGGGAGTGGGTTGGGAGCAGTTCTTC. Its translation is CASSFERAGVGWEQFF.

The chain carries TRBV5-1 and TRBJ2-3; 10 bases map to TRBD2. The CDR3 has 20 amino acids. Unmatched junction bases numbered 13, after V lost 0 bases and J lost 0 bases. Germline V gene sequence: CDR1 SGHRS, CDR2 YFSETQ. The DNA for the CDR3 is TGCGCCAGCAGCTTGGATTTGGCGGCTAGCGGGGGCCCTAGCACAGATACGCAGTATTTT. Encoded protein: CASSLDLAASGGPSTDTQYF.

There are a few counts of this clone. The rearrangement links TRBV15 to TRBJ2-1; TRBD2 matches 9 bases. Germline V lookup: CDR1 LNHNV, CDR2 YYDKDF (reference sequence). Germline trimming cut 5 bases from V and 6 bases from J; bases unmatched to any gene: 5. This CDR3 spans 14 amino acids. This CDR3 is CATSRGGASNEQFF. As DNA, the CDR3 is TGTGCCACCAGCCGCGGGGGGGCCTCCAATGAGCAGTTCTTC.

The chain has TRBV28 and TRBJ2-3; TRBD1 matches at 7 bases. The CDR3 spans 16 residues. V shed 1 base and J 3 bases; nucleotides not matched to a gene: 7. The V gene's germline CDR1 is MDHEN and CDR2 SYDVKM. CDR3 in amino acids: CASSLYRQGQTDTQYF. The CDR3 DNA sequence: TGTGCCAGCAGTTTATACCGACAGGGTCAGACAGATACGCAGTATTTT. The whole variable domain, remainder taken from reference TRBV28 and TRBJ2-3, is DVKVTQSSRYLVKRTGEKVFLECVQDMDHENMFWYRQDPGLGLRLIYFSYDVKMKEKGDIPEGYSVSREKKERFSLILESASTNQTSMYLCASSLYRQGQTDTQYFGPGTRLTVL.

This chain uses TRBV6-5 with TRBJ2-7, with 7 bases matching TRBD2. With 4 bases clipped from V and 9 bases from J, the junction kept 15 bases outside the gene matches. Looked up from germline, CDR1 is MNHEY and CDR2 is SVGAGI. The CDR3 covers 15 residues. The CDR3 DNA reads TGTGCCAGCAGTTTCGGGGGAGGGACGGCAAGACGGCAGTACTTC. This encodes CASSFGGGTARRQYF.

This chain uses TRBV2 with TRBJ2-5, with 7 positions matching TRBD1. The germline V gene encodes CDR1 SNHLY and CDR2 FYNNEI. The CDR3 runs 12 residues. Trimming removed 3 bases from V and 7 bases from J; junction bases left unmatched: 2. The CDR3 is CASSETGLTQYF. The DNA of the CDR3 is TGTGCCAGCAGTGAGACAGGGTTGACCCAGTACTTC.

The chain's CDR3 is CASSVHKNRDLGGTQYF. The CDR3 DNA reads as TGTGCCAGCAGTGTACACAAAAACCGGGACCTGGGGGGGACCCAGTACTTC. V usage is TRBV6-1 and J usage is TRBJ2-5, with a possible D match to TRBD2 (6 bases). The length of the CDR3 is 17 residues. Germline V gene sequence: CDR1 MNHNS, CDR2 SASEGT. Trimming stripped 4 bases from V and 7 bases from J, with 25 bases between.